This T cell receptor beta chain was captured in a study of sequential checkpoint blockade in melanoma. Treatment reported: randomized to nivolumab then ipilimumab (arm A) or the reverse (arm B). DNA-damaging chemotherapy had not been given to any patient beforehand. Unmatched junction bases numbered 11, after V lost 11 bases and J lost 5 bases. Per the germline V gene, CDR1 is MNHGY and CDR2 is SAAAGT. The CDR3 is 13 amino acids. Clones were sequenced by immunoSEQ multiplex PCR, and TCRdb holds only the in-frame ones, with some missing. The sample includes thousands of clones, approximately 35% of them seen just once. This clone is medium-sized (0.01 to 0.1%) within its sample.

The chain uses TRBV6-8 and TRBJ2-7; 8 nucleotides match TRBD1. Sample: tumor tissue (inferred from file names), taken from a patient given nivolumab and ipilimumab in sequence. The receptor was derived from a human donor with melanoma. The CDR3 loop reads CAQLRTGFHEQYF. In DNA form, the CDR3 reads TGTGCCCAACTGAGGACAGGGTTCCACGAGCAGTACTTC.